These T cell receptor beta chains were read from a single sample in a study of identifying expanded T cells in peripheral blood. Profiling relied on immunoSEQ multiplex PCR, and the TCRdb table lists in-frame clones only, not all of them. In the table there are 70,000 to 100,000 clones, more than 70% of which are singletons. Material for sequencing was blood. The receptors originated from a person aged 18-70 years in good health. Each CDR3 is given with its conserved first and last residue. Fields, in order: J gene, D gene, V gene, clone size, CDR3 protein, CDR3 DNA. D genes are given only for firm matches. Some rows mark clone size as missing; the rest say once, few, many or name a class of expanded clone.

j_gene: TRBJ2-7; d_gene: NA; v_gene: TRBV7-2; abundance: NA; CDR3aa: CASSLDREQYF; CDR3nt: TGTGCCAGCAGCTTAGATCGGGAGCAGTACTTC
j_gene: TRBJ2-7; d_gene: NA; v_gene: TRBV18; abundance: NA; CDR3aa: CASSPWDTANPYEQYF; CDR3nt: TGTGCCAGCTCACCATGGGACACAGCCAACCCCTACGAGCAGTACTTC
j_gene: TRBJ1-3; d_gene: NA; v_gene: TRBV6-5; abundance: NA; CDR3aa: CASGRGQTSGNTIYF; CDR3nt: TGTGCCAGCGGCCGGGGTCAGACCTCTGGAAACACCATATATTTT
j_gene: TRBJ2-7; d_gene: NA; v_gene: TRBV4-1; abundance: NA; CDR3aa: CASSQLHSYEQYF; CDR3nt: TGCGCCAGCAGCCAACTGCACTCCTACGAGCAGTACTTC
j_gene: TRBJ2-3; d_gene: TRBD2; v_gene: TRBV4-3; abundance: few; CDR3aa: CASSQDLAGGPDTQYF; CDR3nt: TGCGCCAGCAGCCAAGATCTAGCGGGAGGGCCAGATACGCAGTATTTT
j_gene: TRBJ2-2; d_gene: NA; v_gene: TRBV7-3; abundance: NA; CDR3aa: CAVRGGELFF; CDR3nt: TGTGCCGTCCGAGGCGGGGAGCTGTTTTTT
j_gene: TRBJ2-7; d_gene: TRBD2; v_gene: TRBV5-1; abundance: NA; CDR3aa: CASSPGLAGSYEQYF; CDR3nt: TGCGCCAGCAGCCCGGGACTAGCGGGAAGCTACGAGCAGTACTTC
j_gene: TRBJ2-7; d_gene: TRBD2; v_gene: TRBV13; abundance: NA; CDR3aa: CASSLGLARYEQYF; CDR3nt: TGTGCCAGCAGTTTGGGACTAGCGAGGTACGAGCAGTACTTC
j_gene: TRBJ2-7; d_gene: TRBD2; v_gene: TRBV7-2; abundance: NA; CDR3aa: CASSPKTGRGWYEQYF; CDR3nt: TGTGCCAGCAGCCCTAAAACCGGGCGGGGGTGGTACGAGCAGTACTTC
j_gene: TRBJ1-1; d_gene: NA; v_gene: TRBV2; abundance: NA; CDR3aa: CAALVNTEAFF; CDR3nt: TGTGCCGCCCTGGTGAATACTGAAGCTTTCTTT
j_gene: TRBJ2-1; d_gene: TRBD1; v_gene: TRBV6-6; abundance: NA; CDR3aa: CASSYTGGLYNEQFF; CDR3nt: TGTGCCAGCAGTTACACAGGGGGCCTCTACAATGAGCAGTTCTTC
j_gene: TRBJ2-3; d_gene: NA; v_gene: TRBV5-1; abundance: NA; CDR3aa: CASSPIPLQGTDTQYF; CDR3nt: TGCGCCAGCAGCCCGATCCCCCTACAGGGCACAGATACGCAGTATTTT
j_gene: TRBJ2-3; d_gene: NA; v_gene: TRBV27; abundance: NA; CDR3aa: CASSLGYTQYF; CDR3nt: TGTGCCAGCAGTTTGGGTTATACGCAGTATTTT
j_gene: TRBJ2-2; d_gene: NA; v_gene: TRBV5-8; abundance: NA; CDR3aa: CASSLDIGELFF; CDR3nt: TGTGCCAGCAGCTTGGATATTGGGGAGCTGTTTTTT
j_gene: TRBJ2-7; d_gene: NA; v_gene: TRBV18; abundance: NA; CDR3aa: CASSPPMTTNEQYF; CDR3nt: TGTGCCAGCTCACCACCCATGACAACCAACGAGCAGTACTTC
j_gene: TRBJ1-1; d_gene: NA; v_gene: TRBV18; abundance: NA; CDR3aa: CASSPVFPLGGNTEAFF; CDR3nt: TGTGCCAGCTCACCAGTTTTCCCCTTGGGCGGGAACACTGAAGCTTTCTTT
j_gene: TRBJ2-7; d_gene: NA; v_gene: TRBV7-9; abundance: NA; CDR3aa: CASSLYLLTVGSYEQYF; CDR3nt: TGTGCCAGCAGCTTATACCTCCTCACAGTTGGCTCCTACGAGCAGTACTTC
j_gene: TRBJ2-7; d_gene: TRBD1; v_gene: TRBV7-2; abundance: NA; CDR3aa: CASSFRQGAYEQYF; CDR3nt: TGTGCCAGCAGCTTTAGACAGGGTGCCTACGAGCAGTACTTC
j_gene: TRBJ2-1; d_gene: TRBD1; v_gene: TRBV11-1; abundance: NA; CDR3aa: CASSRDRGSYNEQFF; CDR3nt: TGTGCCAGCAGCCGGGACAGGGGATCCTACAATGAGCAGTTCTTC
j_gene: TRBJ2-7; d_gene: NA; v_gene: TRBV11-2; abundance: NA; CDR3aa: CASSSRGVLPYEQYF; CDR3nt: TGTGCCAGCAGCTCCAGGGGCGTTTTACCCTACGAGCAGTACTTC
j_gene: TRBJ2-1; d_gene: TRBD2; v_gene: TRBV4-1; abundance: NA; CDR3aa: CASSHEAGTSGGKSSYNEQFF; CDR3nt: TGCGCCAGCAGCCACGAGGCAGGAACTAGCGGGGGAAAAAGCTCCTACAATGAGCAGTTCTTC
j_gene: TRBJ1-1; d_gene: NA; v_gene: TRBV7-9; abundance: NA; CDR3aa: CASSTQGLSEAFF; CDR3nt: TGTGCCAGCAGCACTCAGGGGTTGTCTGAAGCTTTCTTT
j_gene: TRBJ2-5; d_gene: NA; v_gene: TRBV6-1; abundance: NA; CDR3aa: CASSDSSAGGETQYF; CDR3nt: TGTGCCAGCAGTGATTCTAGCGCTGGGGGTGAGACCCAGTACTTC
j_gene: TRBJ2-5; d_gene: NA; v_gene: TRBV5-1; abundance: NA; CDR3aa: CASSLVGGGQTQYF; CDR3nt: TGCGCCAGCAGCTTGGTTGGGGGCGGGCAGACCCAGTACTTC
j_gene: TRBJ2-5; d_gene: NA; v_gene: TRBV4-2; abundance: NA; CDR3aa: CASSQQETQYF; CDR3nt: TGTGCCAGCAGCCAACAAGAGACCCAGTACTTC
j_gene: TRBJ2-7; d_gene: TRBD2; v_gene: TRBV2; abundance: NA; CDR3aa: CASSIRNRLAGGYEQYF; CDR3nt: TGTGCCAGCAGTATCCGCAATCGACTAGCGGGTGGTTACGAGCAGTACTTC